A single T cell receptor (beta chain) is shown here with its context. This sample is drawn from a study of cytomegalovirus exposure and HLA in healthy donors. It was with 60 Vbeta and 13 Jbeta primers that the PCR ran. Some clones are missing from TCRdb's copy, which holds only in-frame ones; the method was immunoSEQ multiplex PCR. The table has around 100,000 clones, 78% seen once. The V gene's germline CDR1 is SEHNR and CDR2 FQNEAQ (reference sequence). The CDR3 spans 15 residues. V was shortened by 0 bases and J by 7 bases, with 10 bases between the two germline ends. Sequencing used PBMCs. The TCR comes from a woman aged 40 to 55 in good health and CMV-seropositive. This chain joins TRBV7-9 and TRBJ1-6; no definite D call. CDR3 sequence: CASSLASRRNSPLHF. The CDR3 DNA sequence: TGTGCCAGCAGCTTAGCAAGCAGGAGGAATTCACCCCTCCACTTT.